One sample yielded the 21 T cell receptor beta chains listed below, sequenced in a study of breast tumors, draining lymph nodes, adjacent tissues. A single record per CDR3 protein comes from TCRdb applying MiXCR to the multiplex PCR reads. The sample has 20,000 to 25,000 distinct CDR3 sequences, 50% seen once; the top ten hold 7.8%. The sample was breast tumor tissue. All receptors come from a female donor with breast cancer. Some clones in this sample may be carry-over from other donors' samples.

This clonotype was detected many times. A much larger clone differs from this one at a single base, so this may be a read error. V and J are TRBV20-1 and TRBJ1-5; no clear D gene. Germline V gives CDR1 DFQATT, CDR2 SNEGSKA (reference sequence). The CDR3 spans 17 residues. Between the trimmed V and J ends, which lost 3 bases and 4 bases, there was a span of 22 bases. This CDR3 reads CSASQPDTRAQNQPQHF. CDR3 DNA: TGCAGTGCTAGCCAACCAGATACCCGGGCGCAAAATCAGCCCCAGCATTTT.

This chain uses TRBV2 with TRBJ2-3; 13 nucleotides line up with TRBD2. CDR1 is SNHLY, CDR2 FYNNEI, per germline. The CDR3 runs to 16 residues. The V and J ends lost 10 bases and 2 bases, in that order; junction bases with no gene match: 9. The CDR3 reads CATAPGLAGYTDTQYF. The CDR3 DNA follows: TGTGCCACCGCTCCGGGACTAGCGGGATACACAGATACGCAGTATTTT.

The J gene is TRBJ2-5, the V gene TRBV6-1; no reliable D call. Trimming shortened V by 6 bases and J by 5 bases, and 16 bases separated the two germline ends. The CDR3 has 14 residues. Per germline, CDR1 MNHNS and CDR2 SASEGT. The CDR3 region is CASSEPASVETQYF. The CDR3 bases are TGTGCCAGCAGCGAACCAGCGTCCGTGGAGACCCAGTACTTC.

This clonotype was counted at least ten times. V gene TRBV20-1 combines with J gene TRBJ2-4; D ambiguous. The V gene's germline CDR1 is DFQATT and CDR2 SNEGSKA (reference sequence). The CDR3 extends over 14 amino acids. Trimming left V 0 bases short and J 9 bases short, with 15 bases between. The CDR3 sequence: CSARDENPWAIQYF. The CDR3 DNA follows: TGCAGTGCTAGAGATGAGAACCCTTGGGCCATTCAGTACTTC.

This clonotype was recorded at least ten times. The chain recombines TRBV18 with TRBJ2-1; TRBD2 might be the D (5 bases). CDR1 and CDR2 from the germline V gene are KGHSH and LQKENI. CDR3 length: 12 amino acids. Trimming removed 5 bases at V and 10 bases at J, with 12 bases between. CDR3 coding DNA: TGTGCCAGCTCAGACGGGCGGGTCGAGCAGTTCTTC. This gives the protein CASSDGRVEQFF.

For this clonotype: One junction end disagrees with the germline gene, perhaps due to a read error. The chain has TRBV7-9 and TRBJ1-4, with a possible D match to TRBD1 (6 bases). The CDR3 has 18 residues. CDR1 is SEHNR, CDR2 FQNEAQ, per germline (reference sequence). The CDR3 spells CASSPSRDTTSTDEKLFF. CDR3 sequence (DNA): TGTGCCAGCAGCCCTTCTCGGGACACGACATCAACTGATGAAAAACTGTTTTTT.

The table lists this clonotype with many counts. The DNA for the CDR3 is TGTGCCAGCCCCGGGGGGGCTAGCGGGGCCACTGGGGAGCTGTTTTTT. This codes for CASPGGASGATGELFF. This sequence joins TRBV6-1 and TRBJ2-2, with 9 bases matching TRBD2. Germline assignment: CDR1 MNHNS and CDR2 SASEGT. This CDR3 contains 16 residues. The J segment lost 8 bases and the V segment lost 8 bases, leaving 15 bases of the junction unmatched.

The chain couples TRBV19 to TRBJ2-2; tentative D call: TRBD1 (5 bases). CDR1 and CDR2 from the germline V gene are LNHDA and SQIVND (reference sequence). Deletions cut 7 bases from V and 1 base from J, with 13 bases between. The CDR3 has 15 amino acids. As DNA, the CDR3 is TGTGCCAGTAAGCCCCCAGGGATGAACACCGGGGAGCTGTTTTTT. Translation gives CASKPPGMNTGELFF.

The chain carries TRBV11-3 and TRBJ2-3, with 8 bases that match TRBD2. There are 13 residues in the CDR3. V dropped 4 bases and J dropped 8; count of bases not matched to a gene: 5. CDR1 and CDR2 from the germline V gene are SGHNT and YENEEA. The CDR3 region is CASSSSGSFTQYF. Here the CDR3 DNA reads TGTGCCAGCAGCTCAAGCGGGAGTTTTACGCAGTATTTT. Variable domain in full (rest from reference TRBV11-3 and TRBJ2-3): EAGVVQSPRYKIIEKKQPVAFWCNPISGHNTLYWYLQNLGQGPELLIRYENEEAVDDSQLPKDRFSAERLKGVDSTLKIQPAELGDSAVYLCASSSSGSFTQYFGPGTRLTVL.

The V and J genes are TRBV10-3 and TRBJ2-5, with 8 bases matching TRBD2. CDR1 and CDR2 (germline): ENHRY, SYGVKD. With 6 bases clipped from V and 5 bases from J, the junction kept 8 bases outside the gene matches. This CDR3 contains 14 residues. DNA for the CDR3: TGTGCCATCAGAAGGACTAGCCATGGGGAGACCCAGTACTTC. This encodes CAIRRTSHGETQYF.

This clonotype was detected many times. The chain recombines TRBV9 with TRBJ2-1; 7 bases match TRBD1. The CDR3 runs to 13 residues. V shed 4 bases, J shed 4 bases, and the junction held 2 bases outside the gene matches. Per the germline V gene, CDR1 is SGDLS and CDR2 is YYNGEE. CDR3 loop: CASSTGQYNEQFF. Written as DNA, the CDR3 is TGTGCCAGCAGCACGGGACAGTACAATGAGCAGTTCTTC.

Notes on this clonotype: The missing conserved phenylalanine or tryptophan at the end of this CDR3 makes a read error likely. The rearrangement uses TRBV7-9 and TRBJ2-3, with 12 bases fitting TRBD2. V shed 5 bases, J shed 6 bases, and the junction held 3 bases outside the gene matches. The CDR3 totals 14 residues. Germline V gene lookup returns CDR1 SEHNR and CDR2 FQNEAQ (reference sequence). CDR3 sequence: CASSPGTSGDTQYL. CDR3 in DNA: TGTGCCAGCAGCCCCGGGACTAGCGGGGATACGCAGTATCTT.

In this sample, this clonotype turned up once. No conserved phenylalanine or tryptophan ends this CDR3, so it is likely a read error. The chain has TRBV20-1 and TRBJ1-6; 8 nucleotides match TRBD1. Per germline, CDR1 DFQATT and CDR2 SNEGSKA (reference sequence). After removal of 6 bases from V and 11 bases from J, the junction contained 12 bases not matched to a gene. CDR3 length: 14 residues. CDR3 DNA: TGCAGTGCCTGGATGGGACAGGAAAATCCACCCCTCCACCTT. Its protein is CSAWMGQENPPLHL.

In this sample, this clonotype turned up many times. A read error may explain this, as a much larger clone is one base away. This chain uses TRBV6-2 or TRBV6-3 with TRBJ2-6, with D perhaps matching TRBD1 (5 bases). The CDR3 totals 15 residues. V lost 10 bases and J 2 bases, leaving 15 bases between the germline ends. Germline V lookup: CDR1 MNHEY, CDR2 SVGEGT. The DNA for the CDR3 is TGTGCCACCCGGCCAGGGTCGGCTGGGGCCAACGTCCTGACTTTC. This encodes CATRPGSAGANVLTF.

About this clonotype: Germline is not matched at one junction end, which may reflect a read error. The chain links TRBV19 to TRBJ2-5; 7 bases agree with TRBD1. Germline V lookup: CDR1 LNHDA, CDR2 SQIVND (reference sequence). This CDR3 has 16 amino acids. CDR3 nucleotide sequence: TGCGCCGGTAGTATAGTGGGAACAGGGGTTGGACAGACCCAGTACTTC. Protein product: CAGSIVGTGVGQTQYF.

The chain has TRBV5-1 and TRBJ1-1, with D tentatively TRBD1 (5 bases). The CDR3 is 16 residues long. The germline V gene has CDR1 SGHRS and CDR2 YFSETQ. V was clipped by 0 bases and J by 2 bases, with 14 bases between them. In nucleotides, the CDR3 is TGCGCCAGCAGCTTGGAAGGGGTGAGGGTCAACACTGAAGCTTTCTTT. This translates into CASSLEGVRVNTEAFF.

The chain recombines TRBV18 with TRBJ1-1; D perhaps matches TRBD1 (5 bases). Germline V lookup: CDR1 KGHSH, CDR2 LQKENI. V lost 2 bases and J 5 bases, leaving 9 bases between the germline ends. The CDR3 is made up of 13 amino acids. Written as DNA, the CDR3 is TGTGCCAGCTCACCAAGAGGGGAGACTGAAGCTTTCTTT. It encodes CASSPRGETEAFF.

This clonotype came up many times. This chain joins TRBV4-1 and TRBJ1-1; no reliable D call. V was clipped by 4 bases and J by 4 bases, with 10 bases between them. This CDR3 has 13 residues. Looked up from germline, CDR1 is MGHRA and CDR2 is YSYEKL. The CDR3: CASSPGPLTEAFF. CDR3 coding DNA: TGCGCCAGCAGCCCTGGGCCCCTCACTGAAGCTTTCTTT.

This sequence joins TRBV6-6 and TRBJ2-1, with TRBD1 as a possible D gene (6 bases). Between the trimmed V and J ends, which lost 6 bases and 4 bases, there was a span of 16 bases. In germline, CDR1 is MNHNY, CDR2 SVGAGI (reference sequence). This CDR3 spans 15 amino acids. The chain's CDR3 is CASREPGERYNEQFF. CDR3 coding DNA: TGTGCCAGCAGGGAACCAGGGGAGAGGTACAATGAGCAGTTCTTC.

This clonotype showed up just once. V usage is TRBV7-2 and J usage is TRBJ2-7; 9 positions agree with TRBD1. Unmatched junction bases numbered 11, after V lost 6 bases and J lost 2 bases. The germline V gene encodes CDR1 SGHTA and CDR2 FQGNSA. This CDR3 comprises 16 residues. The CDR3 nucleotides are TGTGCCAGCAGGGGATTAGGGACAGGGACAACCTACGAGCAGTACTTC. Residues: CASRGLGTGTTYEQYF.

This clonotype was observed many times. The chain has TRBV4-1 and TRBJ1-1; D possibly corresponds to TRBD1 (5 bases). The V gene's germline CDR1 is MGHRA and CDR2 YSYEKL. The CDR3 loop spans 14 amino acids. Trimming removed 3 bases from V and 4 bases from J, with 12 bases in between. CDR3 sequence reads: CASSHSTGTTEAFF. The CDR3 region has the DNA TGCGCCAGCAGCCACTCTACCGGGACCACTGAAGCTTTCTTT.